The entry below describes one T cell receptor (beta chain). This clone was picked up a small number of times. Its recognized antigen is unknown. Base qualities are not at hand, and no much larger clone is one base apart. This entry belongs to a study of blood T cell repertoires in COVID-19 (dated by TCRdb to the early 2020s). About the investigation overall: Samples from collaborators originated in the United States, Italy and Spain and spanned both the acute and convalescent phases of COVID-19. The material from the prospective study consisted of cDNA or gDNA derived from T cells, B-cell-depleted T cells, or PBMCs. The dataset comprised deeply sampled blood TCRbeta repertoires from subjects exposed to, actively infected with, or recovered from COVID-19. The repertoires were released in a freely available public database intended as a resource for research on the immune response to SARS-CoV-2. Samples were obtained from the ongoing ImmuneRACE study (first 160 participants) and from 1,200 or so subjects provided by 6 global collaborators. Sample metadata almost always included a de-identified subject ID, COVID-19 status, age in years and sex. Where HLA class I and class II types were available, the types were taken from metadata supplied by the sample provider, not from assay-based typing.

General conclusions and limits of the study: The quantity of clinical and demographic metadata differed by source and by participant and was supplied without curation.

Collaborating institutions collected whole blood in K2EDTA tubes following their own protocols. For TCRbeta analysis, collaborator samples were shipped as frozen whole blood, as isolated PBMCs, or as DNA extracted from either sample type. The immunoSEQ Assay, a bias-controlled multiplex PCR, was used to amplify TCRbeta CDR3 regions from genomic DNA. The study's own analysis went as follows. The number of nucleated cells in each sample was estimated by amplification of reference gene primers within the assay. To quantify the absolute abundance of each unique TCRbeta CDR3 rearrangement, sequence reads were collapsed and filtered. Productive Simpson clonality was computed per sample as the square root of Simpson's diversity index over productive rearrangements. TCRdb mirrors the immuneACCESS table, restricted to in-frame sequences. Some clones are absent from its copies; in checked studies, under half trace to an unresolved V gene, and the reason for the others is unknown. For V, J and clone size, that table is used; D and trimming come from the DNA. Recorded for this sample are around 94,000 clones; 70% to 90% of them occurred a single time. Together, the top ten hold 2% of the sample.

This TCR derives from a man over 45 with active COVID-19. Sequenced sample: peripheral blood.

This receptor has the CDR3 CAIHRGRFYNSPLHF. The DNA sequence reads TGTGCCATCCACAGGGGCCGATTTTATAATTCACCCCTCCACTTT. This chain is built from TRBV27 and TRBJ1-6, with TRBD1 identical over 7 junction bases. Inclusive of the bounding cysteine and phenylalanine, the CDR3 is 15 residues long. CDR3 DNA only is kept here, 45 bases in frame from base 1. CDR1 MNHEY and CDR2 SMNVEV were looked up in the germline V gene (reference sequence). The junction shows trimming of 10 bases on V and 4 bases on J, and the gene matches do not reach 10 bases of it.